Detailed here is one T cell receptor (beta chain). Its antigen remains unknown. In the PCR, 60 Vbeta and 13 Jbeta primers were used. Here immunoSEQ multiplex PCR was the method, and the copy in TCRdb shows in-frame clones only, minus some. The sample yields more than 130,000 clones, more than 70% seen once. The entry originates in a study of cytomegalovirus exposure and HLA in healthy donors. Findings of the study overall: Most TCRs appeared rarely, but some public TCRs recurred in many donors.

With V trimmed by 5 bases and J by 5 bases, 11 bases remained unmatched. The length of the CDR3 is 15 residues. CDR1 is SGHTA and CDR2 is FQGNSA in the germline V gene. Sequencing was done on a sample of PBMCs. The V gene is TRBV7-2, the J gene TRBJ1-1, with 7 bases identical to TRBD1. The clonotype was recovered from a woman in her fifties or sixties in good health and CMV-seronegative. The CDR3 nucleotides read TGTGCCAGCAGCGGGCAAACAGGGGCGAGGACTGAAGCTTTCTTT. This gives the protein CASSGQTGARTEAFF.